Below, 7 T cell receptor beta chains from the same sample are listed, as sequenced in a study of blood T cell repertoires in COVID-19 (dated by TCRdb to the early 2020s). Receptor amplification or capture employed the immunoSEQ multiplex PCR assay. TCRdb stores this immuneACCESS table with in-frame sequences only. Part of the clones is absent; in the studies checked, under half of the shortfall reflects unresolved V genes, and no reason is known for the rest. This sample is represented by roughly 300,000 clones; more than 80% of them were singletons. The top ten constitute roughly 6.5% of the sample. The sample taken for sequencing was peripheral blood. These receptors all come from a man aged 18 to 30 who had recovered from COVID-19.

This chain connects TRBV3-1 (or the pseudogene TRBV3-2) to TRBJ2-7; D might be TRBD2 (5 bases). V lost 7 bases and J 0 bases, leaving 10 bases between the germline ends. The V gene's germline CDR1 is LGHDT and CDR2 YNNKEL (reference sequence). The CDR3 covers 13 residues. DNA of the CDR3: TGTGCCAGCAAGGGCGGGTTCTCCTACGAGCAGTACTTC. As protein: CASKGGFSYEQYF.

The rearrangement uses TRBV28 and TRBJ2-7; 7 bases map to TRBD1. There are 14 residues in the CDR3. Trimming at V came to 6 bases and at J to 2 bases, leaving 7 bases not matched to a gene. CDR1 and CDR2 (germline): MDHEN, SYDVKM. The CDR3 nucleotides read TGTGCCAGCAGACTGACAGGGAATCCCTACGAGCAGTACTTC. Amino acid sequence: CASRLTGNPYEQYF.

This clone was observed a single time. This chain connects TRBV3-1 (or the pseudogene TRBV3-2) to TRBJ1-2; D is uncertain. The CDR3 loop spans 13 amino acids. Germline assignment: CDR1 LGHDT and CDR2 YNNKEL (reference sequence). V was trimmed by 5 bases and J by 5 bases, leaving 12 bases between them. The DNA for the CDR3 is TGTGCCAGCAGCAAGACTGAGGGATATGGCTACACCTTC. Its protein is CASSKTEGYGYTF.

The rearrangement uses TRBV7-9 and TRBJ2-5, with TRBD1 identical over 7 bases. The germline V gene has CDR1 SEHNR and CDR2 FQNEAQ (reference sequence). With V trimmed by 5 bases and J by 1 base, 7 bases remained unmatched. The length of the CDR3 is 15 residues. CDR3 bases: TGTGCCAGCAGCCGCGACAGGGCCCCCCAAGAGACCCAGTACTTC. Residues: CASSRDRAPQETQYF.

The rearrangement links TRBV7-6 to TRBJ2-4; 10 bases line up with TRBD2. Germline assignment: CDR1 SGHVS and CDR2 FNYEAQ. V trimming: 2 bases; J trimming: 8 bases; junction bases outside the gene matches: 6. This CDR3 is 15 amino acids long. DNA for the CDR3: TGTGCCAGCAGCTTATCTAGCGGGAGAAGAGACATTCAGTACTTC. It specifies CASSLSSGRRDIQYF.

The chain recombines TRBV5-6 with TRBJ2-5; maybe TRBD2 (5 bases). Between the trimmed V and J ends, which lost 1 base and 3 bases, there was a span of 7 bases. The CDR3 covers 13 residues. In germline, CDR1 is SGHDT, CDR2 YYEEEE. The CDR3 loop reads CASSLPGEETQYF. In DNA form, the CDR3 reads TGTGCCAGCAGCTTGCCCGGGGAAGAGACCCAGTACTTC.

The chain couples TRBV19 to TRBJ2-3; 14 nucleotides agree with TRBD2. CDR1 is LNHDA and CDR2 is SQIVND in the germline V gene (reference sequence). The CDR3 consists of 19 residues. V shed 10 bases, J shed 0 bases, and the junction held 15 bases outside the gene matches. In DNA, the CDR3 is TGTGCCATCTCAAACCCTGGGACTAGCGGGGGCCCTAGCACAGATACGCAGTATTTT. It yields the protein CAISNPGTSGGPSTDTQYF.